One sample yielded the 21 T cell receptor beta chains listed below, sequenced in a study of CD8 T cells in ankylosing spondylitis (dated by TCRdb to the late 2010s). What these receptors recognize is not known. General study outcomes and caveats: A TCR beta motif made up of several highly homologous amino acid variants appeared to be characteristic of blood from ankylosing spondylitis patients.

The library was generated by 5' RACE. Instrument on record: Illumina HiSeq 2500. TCRdb reprocessed the public reads (quality trimming at Q25 with fastp, clone calling with MiXCR) and kept in-frame beta chains. Identical CDR3 proteins give one entry, which carries the most common genes and DNA. This sample holds a few hundred thousand distinct CDR3 sequences; around 7.6% were observed only once. The top ten clonotypes cover approximately 15% of the sample. The sample taken for sequencing was blood, either unsorted or a sorted T cell fraction (not recorded which). The receptor source for this set is a male donor with ankylosing spondylitis.

The chain is built from TRBV6-5 and TRBJ2-1; no firm D call. The CDR3 totals 14 residues. Germline loops: CDR1 MNHEY, CDR2 SVGAGI. Trimming removed 0 bases from V and 3 bases from J, with 6 bases in between. The CDR3 bases are TGTGCCAGCAGTTACTCGAACCTCTACAATGAGCAGTTCTTC. It encodes CASSYSNLYNEQFF.

The rearrangement uses TRBV24-1 and TRBJ2-1, with 8 bases fitting TRBD2. The germline CDR1 and CDR2 sequences are KGHDR and SFDVKD. V trimming: 5 bases; J trimming: 4 bases; junction bases outside the gene matches: 9. There are 16 residues in the CDR3. CDR3 region: CATSGPTSGSYNEQFF. DNA for the CDR3: TGTGCCACCAGTGGACCCACTAGCGGATCTTACAATGAGCAGTTCTTC.

This clonotype has ten or more counts. The J gene is TRBJ2-3, the V gene TRBV7-9; 7 nucleotides agree with TRBD2. Germline V gene data show CDR1 as SEHNR and CDR2 as FQNEAQ (reference sequence). The CDR3 is 14 residues long. V was pared by 4 bases and J by 4 bases, with 5 bases of the junction left unmatched. This CDR3 is CASSSRGGPDTQYF. In nucleotides, the CDR3 is TGTGCCAGCAGCTCCCGGGGAGGGCCAGATACGCAGTATTTT.

This clonotype was detected only a few times. The gene calls are TRBV11-2 and TRBJ2-7; 13 bases align to TRBD2. V dropped 1 base and J dropped 4; count of bases not matched to a gene: 10. The CDR3 sequence is 18 residues long. The V gene's germline CDR1 is SGHAT and CDR2 FQNNGV. The CDR3 loop is CASSLGAEGLAGYYEQYF. The CDR3 nucleotides read TGTGCCAGCAGCTTAGGTGCCGAGGGACTAGCGGGATATTACGAGCAGTACTTC. Using reference TRBV11-2 and TRBJ2-7 for the parts outside the CDR3, the full variable domain is EAGVAQSPRYKIIEKRQSVAFWCNPISGHATLYWYQQILGQGPKLLIQFQNNGVVDDSQLPKDRFSAERLKGVDSTLKIQPAKLEDSAVYLCASSLGAEGLAGYYEQYFGPGTRLTVT.

This clonotype came up a few times. Here the CDR3 reads CSARVPTGLSNQPQHF. For the CDR3, the DNA is TGCAGTGCTCGGGTCCCGACAGGATTGAGCAATCAGCCCCAGCATTTT. The rearrangement joins TRBV20-1 to TRBJ1-5; TRBD1 is a possible D gene (6 bases). V was shortened by 5 bases and J by 1 base, with 18 bases between the two germline ends. There are 16 residues in the CDR3. Germline assignment: CDR1 DFQATT and CDR2 SNEGSKA (reference sequence).

At least ten counts were recorded for this clonotype. This chain uses TRBV5-1 with TRBJ2-3, with D hard to call. Germline CDR1 is SGHRS and CDR2 is YFSETQ. Trimming removed 5 bases at V and 0 bases at J, with 13 bases between. The CDR3 spans 15 residues. The DNA for the CDR3 is TGCGCCAGCAGTGTAGTCGCCAGGAGCACAGATACGCAGTATTTT. This sequence encodes CASSVVARSTDTQYF.

This clonotype came up a few times. V and J are TRBV4-1 and TRBJ2-7, with a weak D call TRBD2 (6 bases). This CDR3 is built from 13 residues. Per the germline V gene, CDR1 is MGHRA and CDR2 is YSYEKL. V was shortened by 10 bases and J by 6 bases, with 19 bases between the two germline ends. CDR3 DNA: TGCGCCACCGGTCCGGGAGTCTCCCCCGAGCAGTACTTC. It codes for CATGPGVSPEQYF.

This clonotype appeared many times. The J gene is TRBJ2-1, the V gene TRBV12-3 or TRBV12-4; 7 bases match TRBD2. CDR3 length: 13 amino acids. V lost 5 bases and J lost 12; bases outside the gene matches: 10. CDR3 nucleotide sequence: TGTGCCAGCAGTCCCCATCATAGCGGGCTGCAGTTCTTC. Translation: CASSPHHSGLQFF.

This clonotype has only a few counts. The rearrangement joins TRBV29-1 to TRBJ2-5, with D tentatively TRBD2 (6 bases). The CDR3 totals 13 residues. Trimming pared 4 bases from V and 4 bases from J, leaving 13 bases between. Germline V gives CDR1 SQVTM, CDR2 ANQGSEA. CDR3 DNA sequence: TGCAGCGTTGGCCCGCGGGACCCAGAGACCCAGTACTTC. As protein: CSVGPRDPETQYF.

The chain combines TRBV7-9 with TRBJ2-1; 10 bases line up with TRBD2. Looked up from germline, CDR1 is SEHNR and CDR2 is FQNEAQ (reference sequence). The CDR3 is 15 amino acids. Trimming at V came to 2 bases and at J to 9 bases, leaving 7 bases not matched to a gene. The CDR3 coding sequence is TGTGCCAGCAGCTTACTAGCGGGAGCAGTGAGTGAGCAGTTCTTC. Its translation: CASSLLAGAVSEQFF.

The chain employs TRBV5-1 and TRBJ2-3; 15 positions match TRBD2. Per germline, CDR1 SGHRS and CDR2 YFSETQ. Trimming at V came to 4 bases and at J to 2 bases, leaving 5 bases not matched to a gene. This CDR3 spans 17 amino acids. CDR3 region: CASSRGLAGGYTDTQYF. CDR3 in DNA: TGCGCCAGCAGCCGGGGACTAGCGGGAGGCTACACAGATACGCAGTATTTT.

As concerns this clonotype: An end of the junction differs from the germline gene, which may be a read error. The chain combines TRBV20-1 with TRBJ1-6, with TRBD1 identical over 7 bases. Germline CDR1 reads DFQATT; CDR2 reads SNEGSKA (reference sequence). The CDR3 covers 20 residues. DNA of the CDR3: TGCAGTGCTCGAGATACGGGGCAACAGGGGAGAGGCCCCTATAATTCACCCCTCCACTTT. It is translated as CSARDTGQQGRGPYNSPLHF.

This clonotype was observed a handful of times. The chain joins TRBV20-1 to TRBJ2-5; 14 nucleotides match TRBD2. This CDR3 has 18 residues. Germline CDR1 is DFQATT and CDR2 is SNEGSKA (reference sequence). After removal of 3 bases from V and 7 bases from J, the junction contained 16 bases not matched to a gene. CDR3 sequence reads: CSASPATSGRAPGATQYF. CDR3 sequence (DNA): TGCAGTGCTAGTCCCGCGACTAGCGGGAGGGCCCCTGGGGCGACCCAGTACTTC.

This clonotype was observed many times. The gene calls are TRBV5-1 and TRBJ1-1; tentatively, D is TRBD1 (5 bases). The germline V gene encodes CDR1 SGHRS and CDR2 YFSETQ. The length of the CDR3 is 15 residues. The V end lost 0 bases, the J end lost 1 base, and 10 bases lay between the germline ends. Here the CDR3 reads CASSLGDRENTEAFF. The CDR3 nucleotides are TGCGCCAGCAGCTTGGGAGACAGAGAGAACACTGAAGCTTTCTTT. Together with reference TRBV5-1 and TRBJ1-1, the CDR3 gives the full variable domain: KAGVTQTPRYLIKTRGQQVTLSCSPISGHRSVSWYQQTPGQGLQFLFEYFSETQRNKGNFPGRFSGRQFSNSRSEMNVSTLELGDSALYLCASSLGDRENTEAFFGQGTRLTVV.

The J gene is TRBJ2-5, the V gene TRBV6-1, with TRBD2 matching 13 bases. Germline-derived CDR1 and CDR2 are MNHNS and SASEGT. V gave up 7 bases and J gave up 7 bases; unmatched junction bases: 6. This CDR3 comprises 14 residues. The CDR3 loop is CASTRTSGSMTQYF. In DNA, the CDR3 is TGTGCCAGCACTAGGACTAGCGGGAGCATGACCCAGTACTTC.

In its sample, this clonotype was seen once. CDR3 in DNA: TGTGCCAGCAGCCGTGAGCCGGGACAGGCCTCCTACGAGCAGTACTTC. Protein: CASSREPGQASYEQYF. V and J are TRBV7-6 and TRBJ2-7; TRBD1 matches at 8 bases. There are 16 residues in the CDR3. The V gene end was trimmed by 5 bases and the J gene end by 0 bases; junction bases not matched to a gene: 9. CDR1 and CDR2 from the germline V gene are SGHVS and FNYEAQ.

Many counts were recorded for this clonotype. The junction shows a germline mismatch at one end, possibly a read error. This chain joins TRBV5-1 and TRBJ1-2; 7 bases line up with TRBD1. Germline V gives CDR1 SGHRS, CDR2 YFSETQ. The CDR3 sequence is 11 residues long. In DNA form, the CDR3 reads TGTGCCAGCAGCACAGGGGTTGGCTACACCTTC. Translation gives CASSTGVGYTF. Supplemented by reference TRBV5-1 and TRBJ1-2, the full variable domain reads KAGVTQTPRYLIKTRGQQVTLSCSPISGHRSVSWYQQTPGQGLQFLFEYFSETQRNKGNFPGRFSGRQFSNSRSEMNVSTLELGDSALYLCASSTGVGYTFGSGTRLTVV.

This clonotype was detected ten times or more. The chain uses TRBV20-1 and TRBJ2-1; maybe TRBD2 (6 bases). Germline CDR1 reads DFQATT; CDR2 reads SNEGSKA (reference sequence). V was shortened by 4 bases and J by 4 bases, with 17 bases between the two germline ends. The CDR3 is 15 residues long. The CDR3 coding sequence is TGCAGTGCTAACCAAGGGTGGGAGGAATACAATGAGCAGTTCTTC. It codes for CSANQGWEEYNEQFF.

The chain links TRBV20-1 to TRBJ2-1; D not certain. With 0 bases removed from V and 5 bases from J, the gap between germline ends came to 14 bases. CDR1 is DFQATT, CDR2 SNEGSKA, per germline (reference sequence). CDR3 length: 15 residues. This CDR3 is CSARDVERINNEQFF. CDR3 bases: TGCAGTGCTAGAGACGTAGAGAGAATAAACAATGAGCAGTTCTTC.

This clonotype was counted many times. This chain links TRBV10-3 with TRBJ2-1; 11 bases align to TRBD2. Germline CDR1 reads ENHRY; CDR2 reads SYGVKD. Losses at the gene ends were 4 bases for V and 1 base for J; bases not matched to a gene: 0. The CDR3 extends over 15 amino acids. CDR3 loop: CAISGLAGSYNEQFF. CDR3 in DNA: TGTGCCATCAGTGGACTAGCGGGATCCTACAATGAGCAGTTCTTC.

The CDR3 here is CASSSPRGNEQFF. In nucleotides, the CDR3 is TGTGCCAGCAGCTCCCCACGGGGCAATGAGCAGTTCTTC. The J gene is TRBJ2-1, the V gene TRBV6-2 or TRBV6-3, with TRBD2 as a possible D gene (5 bases). This CDR3 spans 13 amino acids. Trimming took off 6 bases at V and 6 bases at J, with 12 bases between the two ends. The germline CDR1 and CDR2 sequences are MNHEY and SVGEGT.